This TCR beta chain was sequenced for a study of shared clonotypes between healthy human individuals. TCRdb keeps only in-frame clones here, not all; method: immunoSEQ multiplex PCR. The sample yields around 2.5 million clones, 80% to 95% seen once. Findings of the study overall: Non-shared clonotypes displayed generation probabilities falling below those of clonotypes present in all four donors. Sampling included only blood; tissue repertoires likely differ.

V dropped 5 bases and J dropped 3; count of bases not matched to a gene: 8. Germline CDR1 reads LGHNA; CDR2 reads YNFKEQ. This CDR3 region has 16 residues. For this clone: The antigen is not known. This sample also contains other DNA sequences that code for the same CDR3.

The receptor was derived from a man younger than 30 in good health. Some clones in this sample may be carry-over from other donors' samples. This rearrangement joins TRBV4-2 to TRBJ2-3, with 10 bases aligning to TRBD2. Material for sequencing was naive CD4+ T cells from PBMCs. The subset was: CD45RA+ positively selected. In nucleotides, the CDR3 is TGTGCCAGCAGCTATGAGGTAGCGGGAGGAACAGATACGCAGTATTTT. Translation gives CASSYEVAGGTDTQYF.